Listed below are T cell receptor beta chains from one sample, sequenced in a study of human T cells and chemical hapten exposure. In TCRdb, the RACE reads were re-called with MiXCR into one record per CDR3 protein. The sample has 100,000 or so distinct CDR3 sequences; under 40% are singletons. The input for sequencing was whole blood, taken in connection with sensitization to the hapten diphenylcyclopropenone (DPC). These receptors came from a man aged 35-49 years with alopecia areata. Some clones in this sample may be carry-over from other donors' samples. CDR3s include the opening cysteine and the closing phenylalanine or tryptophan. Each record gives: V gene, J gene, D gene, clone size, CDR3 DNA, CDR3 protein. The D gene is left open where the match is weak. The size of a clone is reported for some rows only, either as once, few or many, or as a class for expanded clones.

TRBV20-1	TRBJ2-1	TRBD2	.	TGCAGTGCTAGACGCAACCAACTAGCGGGAGGCTACAATGAGCAGTTCTTC	CSARRNQLAGGYNEQFF
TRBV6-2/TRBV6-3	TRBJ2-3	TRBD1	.	TGTGCCAGCAGGCGTGGCTATCAGGGGGCCAAACAATCTAGCACAGATACGCAGTATTTT	CASRRGYQGAKQSSTDTQYF
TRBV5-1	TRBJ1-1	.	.	TGCGCCAGCATGGGGGGGCAGGGGTACACTGAAGCTTTCTTT	CASMGGQGYTEAFF
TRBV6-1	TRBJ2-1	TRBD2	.	TGTGCCAGCAGTGAACTAGCGGGAGGAAATGAGCAGTTCTTC	CASSELAGGNEQFF
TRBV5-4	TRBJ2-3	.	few	TGTGCCAGCAGTTGGTTCACAGATACGCAGTATTTT	CASSWFTDTQYF
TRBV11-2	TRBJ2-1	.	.	TGTGCCAGCAGCTTAGCACTCTACAATGAGCAGTTCTTC	CASSLALYNEQFF
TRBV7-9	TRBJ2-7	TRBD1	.	TGTGCCAGCAGCTACGACCTGGGACAGGGAAACTACGAGCAGTACTTC	CASSYDLGQGNYEQYF
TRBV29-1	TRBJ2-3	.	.	TGCAGCGTTGGAACTTCCACAGATACGCAGTATTTT	CSVGTSTDTQYF
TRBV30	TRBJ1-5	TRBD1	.	TGTGCCTGGAGCCTCAACAGGGGAATCAATCAGCCCCAGCATTTT	CAWSLNRGINQPQHF
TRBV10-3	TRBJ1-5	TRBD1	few	TGTGCCATCAGTGATGGACAGGCACCGCTAAGCAATCAGCCCCAGCATTTT	CAISDGQAPLSNQPQHF
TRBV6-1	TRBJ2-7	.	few	TGTGCCAGCAGTGGTCAGGGGCCCTCCGCCGAGCAGTACTTC	CASSGQGPSAEQYF
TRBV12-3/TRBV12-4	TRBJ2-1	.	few	TGTGCCAGCGCCAAAGACGGGGTTATTGGCAATGAGCAGTTCTTC	CASAKDGVIGNEQFF
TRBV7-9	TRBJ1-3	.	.	TGTGCCAGCAGCCCGAAACAGACAGGCGGATCTGGAAACACCATATATTTT	CASSPKQTGGSGNTIYF
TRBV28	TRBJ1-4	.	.	TGTGCCAGCAGTTTACAGGATGAAAAACTGTTTTTT	CASSLQDEKLFF
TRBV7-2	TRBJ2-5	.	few	TGTGCCAGCAGCTTACGCCCAGAGACCCAGTACTTC	CASSLRPETQYF
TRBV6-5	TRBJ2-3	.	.	TGTGCCAGCAGAGAAGGGGTGAGCACAGATACGCAGTATTTT	CASREGVSTDTQYF
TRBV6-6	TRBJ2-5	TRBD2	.	TGTGCCAGCAGTAATCCGGGACTAGCGGGGGTGTACCAAGAGACCCAGTACTTC	CASSNPGLAGVYQETQYF